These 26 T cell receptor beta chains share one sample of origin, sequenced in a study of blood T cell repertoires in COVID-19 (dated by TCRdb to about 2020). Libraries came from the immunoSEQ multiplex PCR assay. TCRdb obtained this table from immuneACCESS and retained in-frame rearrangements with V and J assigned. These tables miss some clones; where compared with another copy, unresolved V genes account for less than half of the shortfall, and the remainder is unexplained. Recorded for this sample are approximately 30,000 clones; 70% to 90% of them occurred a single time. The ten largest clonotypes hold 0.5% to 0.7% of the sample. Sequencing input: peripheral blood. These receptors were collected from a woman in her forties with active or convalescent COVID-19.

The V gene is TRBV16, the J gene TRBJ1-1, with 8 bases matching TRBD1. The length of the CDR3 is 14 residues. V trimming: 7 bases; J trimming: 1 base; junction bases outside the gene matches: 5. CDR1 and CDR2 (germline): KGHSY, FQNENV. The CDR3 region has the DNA TGTGCCAGCACCCTCGGACAGGGGAACACTGAAGCTTTCTTT. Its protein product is CASTLGQGNTEAFF.

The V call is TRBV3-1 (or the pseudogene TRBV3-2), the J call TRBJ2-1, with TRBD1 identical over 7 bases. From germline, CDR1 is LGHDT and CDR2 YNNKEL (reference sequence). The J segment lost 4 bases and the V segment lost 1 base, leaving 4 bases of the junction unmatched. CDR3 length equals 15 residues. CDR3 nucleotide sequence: TGTGCCAGCAGCCAAGGGGCGACAGGGTACAATGAGCAGTTCTTC. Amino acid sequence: CASSQGATGYNEQFF.

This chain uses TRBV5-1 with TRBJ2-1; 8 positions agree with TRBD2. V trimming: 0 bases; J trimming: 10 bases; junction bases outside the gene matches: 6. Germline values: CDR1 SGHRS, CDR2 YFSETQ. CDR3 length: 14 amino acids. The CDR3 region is CASSLDVTSGEQFF. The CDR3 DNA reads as TGCGCCAGCAGCTTGGACGTCACTAGCGGCGAGCAGTTCTTC.

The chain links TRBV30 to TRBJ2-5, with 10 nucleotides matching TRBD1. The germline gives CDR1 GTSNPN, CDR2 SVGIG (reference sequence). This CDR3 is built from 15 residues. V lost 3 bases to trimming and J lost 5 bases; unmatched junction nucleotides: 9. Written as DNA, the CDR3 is TGTGCCTGGAGCGAGGGGACAGGGGCAGGGGAGACCCAGTACTTC. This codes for CAWSEGTGAGETQYF.

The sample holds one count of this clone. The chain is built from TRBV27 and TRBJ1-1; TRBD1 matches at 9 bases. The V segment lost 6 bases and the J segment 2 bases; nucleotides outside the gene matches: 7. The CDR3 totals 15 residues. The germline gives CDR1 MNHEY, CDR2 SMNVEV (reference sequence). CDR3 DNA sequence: TGTGCCAGCAGAAAACCGGGACAGGGAAACACTGAAGCTTTCTTT. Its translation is CASRKPGQGNTEAFF.

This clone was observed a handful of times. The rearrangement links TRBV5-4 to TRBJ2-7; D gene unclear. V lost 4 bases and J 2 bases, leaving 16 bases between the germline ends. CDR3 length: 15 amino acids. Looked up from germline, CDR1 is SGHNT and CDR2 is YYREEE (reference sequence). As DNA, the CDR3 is TGTGCCAGCAGCCCGACACCACAACCCCCCTACGAGCAGTACTTC. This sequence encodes CASSPTPQPPYEQYF.

CDR3 region: CSAWRQRGGAENTIYF. The CDR3 DNA is TGCAGCGCGTGGCGGCAGCGGGGGGGGGCAGAAAACACCATATATTTT. The chain carries TRBV29-1 and TRBJ1-3, with a possible D match to TRBD1 (6 bases). This CDR3 contains 16 residues. The ends were cut back, 7 bases at V and 6 bases at J, with 25 bases in the middle. From germline, CDR1 is SQVTM and CDR2 ANQGSEA. Drawing the rest from reference TRBV29-1 and TRBJ1-3, the complete variable domain is SAVISQKPSRDICQRGTSLTIQCQVDSQVTMMFWYRQQPGQSLTLIATANQGSEATYESGFVIDKFPISRPNLTFSTLTVSNMSPEDSSIYLCSAWRQRGGAENTIYFGEGSWLTVV.

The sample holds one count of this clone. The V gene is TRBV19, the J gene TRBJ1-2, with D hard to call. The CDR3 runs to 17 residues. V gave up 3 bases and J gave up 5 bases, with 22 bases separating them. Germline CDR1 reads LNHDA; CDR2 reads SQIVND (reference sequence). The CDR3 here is CASSIEAGSANQYGYTF. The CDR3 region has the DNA TGTGCCAGTAGTATTGAGGCTGGCAGCGCTAACCAATATGGCTACACCTTC.

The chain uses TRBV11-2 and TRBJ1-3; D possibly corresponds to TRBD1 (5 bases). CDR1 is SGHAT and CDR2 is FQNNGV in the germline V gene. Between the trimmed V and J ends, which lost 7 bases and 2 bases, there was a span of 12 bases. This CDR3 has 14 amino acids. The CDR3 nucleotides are TGTGCCAGCAACATCCAGGGTGCTGGAAACACCATATATTTT. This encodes CASNIQGAGNTIYF.

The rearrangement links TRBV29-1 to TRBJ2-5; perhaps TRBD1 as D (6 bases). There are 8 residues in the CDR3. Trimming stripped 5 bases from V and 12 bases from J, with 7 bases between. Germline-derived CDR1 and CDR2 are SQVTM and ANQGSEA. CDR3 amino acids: CSVRTEYF. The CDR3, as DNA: TGCAGCGTTAGGACAGAGTACTTC.

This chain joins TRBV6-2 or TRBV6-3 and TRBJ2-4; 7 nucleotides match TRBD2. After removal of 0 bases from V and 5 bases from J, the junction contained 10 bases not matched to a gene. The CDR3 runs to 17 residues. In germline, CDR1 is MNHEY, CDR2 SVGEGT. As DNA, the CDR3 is TGTGCCAGCAGTTACTCCCGTTTGGGGGGGATTCAAAACATTCAGTACTTC. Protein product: CASSYSRLGGIQNIQYF.

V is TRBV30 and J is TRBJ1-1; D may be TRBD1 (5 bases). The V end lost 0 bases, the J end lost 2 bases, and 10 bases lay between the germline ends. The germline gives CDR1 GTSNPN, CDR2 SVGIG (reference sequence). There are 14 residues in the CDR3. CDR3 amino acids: CAWSVWRGNTEAFF. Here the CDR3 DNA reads TGTGCCTGGAGTGTCTGGCGGGGCAACACTGAAGCTTTCTTT.

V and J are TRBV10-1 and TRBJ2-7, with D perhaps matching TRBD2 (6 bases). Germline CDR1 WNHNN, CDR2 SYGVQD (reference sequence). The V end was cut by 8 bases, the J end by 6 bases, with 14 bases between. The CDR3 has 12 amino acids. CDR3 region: CASGCGIPEQYF. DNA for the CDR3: TGCGCCAGCGGGTGCGGGATACCCGAGCAGTACTTC.

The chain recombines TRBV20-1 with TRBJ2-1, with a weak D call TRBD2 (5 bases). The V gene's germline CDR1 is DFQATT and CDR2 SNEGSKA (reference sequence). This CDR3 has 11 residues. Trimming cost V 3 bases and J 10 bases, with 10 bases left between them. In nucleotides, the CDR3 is TGCAGTGCTAGGGGAGCGTACGAGCAGTTCTTC. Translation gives CSARGAYEQFF.

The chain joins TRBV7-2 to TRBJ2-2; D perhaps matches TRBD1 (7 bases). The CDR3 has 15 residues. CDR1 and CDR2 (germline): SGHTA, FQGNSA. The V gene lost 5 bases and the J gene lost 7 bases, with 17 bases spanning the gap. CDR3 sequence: CASSGQGGSGGELFF. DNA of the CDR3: TGTGCCAGCAGCGGTCAGGGGGGTTCGGGCGGGGAGCTGTTTTTT.

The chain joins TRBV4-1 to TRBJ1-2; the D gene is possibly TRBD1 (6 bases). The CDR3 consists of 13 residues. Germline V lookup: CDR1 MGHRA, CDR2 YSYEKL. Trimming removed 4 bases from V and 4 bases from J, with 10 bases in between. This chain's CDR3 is CASSRSQGYGYTF. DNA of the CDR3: TGCGCCAGCAGCCGATCACAGGGCTATGGCTACACCTTC.

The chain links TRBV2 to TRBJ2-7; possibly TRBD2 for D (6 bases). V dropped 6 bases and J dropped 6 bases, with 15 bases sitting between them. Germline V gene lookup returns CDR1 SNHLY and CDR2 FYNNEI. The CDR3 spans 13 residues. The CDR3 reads CASRRWRDGEQYF. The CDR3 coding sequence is TGTGCCAGCAGAAGGTGGCGGGACGGCGAGCAGTACTTC. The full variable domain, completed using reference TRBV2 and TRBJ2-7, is EPEVTQTPSHQVTQMGQEVILRCVPISNHLYFYWYRQILGQKVEFLVSFYNNEISEKSEIFDDQFSVERPDGSNFTLKIRSTKLEDSAMYFCASRRWRDGEQYFGPGTRLTVT.

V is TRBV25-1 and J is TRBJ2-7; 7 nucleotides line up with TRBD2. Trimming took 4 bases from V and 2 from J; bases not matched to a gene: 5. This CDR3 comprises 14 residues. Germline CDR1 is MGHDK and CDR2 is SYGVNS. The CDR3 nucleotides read TGTGCCAGCAGTGCCCCAGCGGGGCCCTACGAGCAGTACTTC. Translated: CASSAPAGPYEQYF.

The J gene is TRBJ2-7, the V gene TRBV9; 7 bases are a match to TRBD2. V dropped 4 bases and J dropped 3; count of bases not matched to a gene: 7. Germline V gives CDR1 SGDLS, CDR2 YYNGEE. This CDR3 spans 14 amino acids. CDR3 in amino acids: CASSPRLALYEQYF. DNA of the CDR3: TGTGCCAGCAGCCCCCGACTAGCCCTCTACGAGCAGTACTTC.

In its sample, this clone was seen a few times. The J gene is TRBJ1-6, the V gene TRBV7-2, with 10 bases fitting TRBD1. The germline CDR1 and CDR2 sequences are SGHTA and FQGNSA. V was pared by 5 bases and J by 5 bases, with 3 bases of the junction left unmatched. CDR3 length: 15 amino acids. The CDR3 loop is CASSPDRGNNSPLHF. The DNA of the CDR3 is TGTGCCAGCAGCCCGGACAGGGGGAATAATTCACCCCTCCACTTT.

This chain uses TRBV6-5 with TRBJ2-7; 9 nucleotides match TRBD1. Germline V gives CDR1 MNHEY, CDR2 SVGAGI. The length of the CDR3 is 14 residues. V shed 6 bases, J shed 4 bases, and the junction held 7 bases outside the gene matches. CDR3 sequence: CASRAGTGYYEQYF. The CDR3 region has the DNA TGTGCCAGCAGGGCCGGGACAGGGTATTACGAGCAGTACTTC.

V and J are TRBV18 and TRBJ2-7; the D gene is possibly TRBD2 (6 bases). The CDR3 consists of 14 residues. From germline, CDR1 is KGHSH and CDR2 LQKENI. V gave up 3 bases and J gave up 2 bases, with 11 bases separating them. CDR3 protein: CASSPRDFTYEQYF. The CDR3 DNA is TGTGCCAGCTCACCGAGGGACTTTACCTACGAGCAGTACTTC.

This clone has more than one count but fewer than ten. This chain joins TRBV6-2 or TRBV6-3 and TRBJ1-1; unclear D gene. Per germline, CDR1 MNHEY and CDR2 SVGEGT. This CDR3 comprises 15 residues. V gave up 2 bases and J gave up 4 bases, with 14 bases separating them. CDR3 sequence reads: CASSYRRHLPTEAFF. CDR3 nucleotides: TGTGCCAGCAGTTACCGCAGACACCTTCCCACTGAAGCTTTCTTT.

In DNA, the CDR3 is TGTGCCAGCAGTTTATTCGTGAACACTGAAGCTTTCTTT. Residues: CASSLFVNTEAFF. The chain links TRBV27 to TRBJ1-1; D remains unclear. Germline V CDR1 and CDR2: MNHEY, SMNVEV (reference sequence). This CDR3 spans 13 amino acids. Between the trimmed V and J ends, which lost 1 base and 0 bases, there was a span of 3 bases.

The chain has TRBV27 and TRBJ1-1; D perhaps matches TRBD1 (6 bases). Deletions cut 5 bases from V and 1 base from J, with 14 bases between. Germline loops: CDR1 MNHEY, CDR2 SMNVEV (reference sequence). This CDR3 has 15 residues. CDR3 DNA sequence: TGTGCCAGCAGTCTCCGGACAGATACGAACACTGAAGCTTTCTTT. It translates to CASSLRTDTNTEAFF.

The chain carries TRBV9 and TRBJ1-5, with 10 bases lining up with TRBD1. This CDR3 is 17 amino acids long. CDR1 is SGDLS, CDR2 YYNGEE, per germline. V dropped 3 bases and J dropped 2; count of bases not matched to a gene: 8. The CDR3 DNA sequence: TGTGCCAGCAGCGCGGGGACAGGGGCATCGGGCAATCAGCCCCAGCATTTT. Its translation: CASSAGTGASGNQPQHF.